Following are 3 T cell receptor beta chains from one sample sequenced in a study of cytomegalovirus exposure and HLA in healthy donors. 13 Jbeta primers and 60 Vbeta primers were used for the PCR. Only in-frame clones appear in the TCRdb table, and some are missing; sequencing was by immunoSEQ multiplex PCR. The sample includes about 210,000 clones, over 75% of them seen just once. Sequencing was carried out using PBMCs. These receptors were taken from a woman between 50 and 59 years old in good health and CMV-seropositive.

The chain has TRBV7-8 and TRBJ1-2, with TRBD1 matching over 8 bases. This CDR3 is built from 17 residues. Germline V gene sequence: CDR1 SGHVS, CDR2 FQNEAQ. J was trimmed by 10 bases and V by 6 bases; bases with no gene match: 22. In nucleotides, the CDR3 is TGTGCCAGCAGTTCCGGACAGGGACGGAGACGCCAAGGGTACTACACCTTC. Translating it yields CASSSGQGRRRQGYYTF.

This clone has a single count. This rearrangement joins TRBV19 to TRBJ2-2; D possibly corresponds to TRBD1 (6 bases). The CDR3 extends over 15 amino acids. Germline CDR1 LNHDA, CDR2 SQIVND (reference sequence). Trimming shortened V by 4 bases and J by 4 bases, and 13 bases separated the two germline ends. CDR3 amino acids: CASSRTARGTGELFF. As DNA, the CDR3 is TGTGCCAGTAGTAGGACAGCCCGAGGCACCGGGGAGCTGTTTTTT. Using reference TRBV19 and TRBJ2-2 for the parts outside the CDR3, the full variable domain is DGGITQSPKYLFRKEGQNVTLSCEQNLNHDAMYWYRQDPGQGLRLIYYSQIVNDFQKGDIAEGYSVSREKKESFPLTVTSAQKNPTAFYLCASSRTARGTGELFFGEGSRLTVL.

This clone occurred once. V is TRBV4-3 and J is TRBJ2-4, with 12 bases fitting TRBD2. The CDR3 runs 16 residues. CDR1 is LGHNA and CDR2 is YSLEER in the germline V gene. V was pared by 0 bases and J by 8 bases, with 5 bases of the junction left unmatched. Written as DNA, the CDR3 is TGCGCCAGCAGCCAAGATCTAGCGGGGGGGCCGGACATTCAGTACTTC. Translated: CASSQDLAGGPDIQYF.